Presented here are 25 T cell receptor beta chains from one specimen sequenced in a study of cytomegalovirus exposure and HLA in healthy donors. The PCR used 60 Vbeta and 13 Jbeta primers. The method was immunoSEQ multiplex PCR; TCRdb's version includes in-frame clones alone and lacks a portion of them. Of about 52,000 clones listed, approximately 72% were seen once; the top ten hold around a tenth. Sequencing was carried out using PBMCs. These receptors were obtained from a woman aged 45 to 65 in good health and CMV-seronegative.

V and J are TRBV10-3 and TRBJ2-7, with D hard to call. The germline V gene has CDR1 ENHRY and CDR2 SYGVKD. The V gene lost 3 bases and the J gene lost 0 bases, with 9 bases spanning the gap. The CDR3 runs to 14 residues. The CDR3 reads CAISDVPSSYEQYF. For the CDR3, the DNA is TGTGCCATCAGTGATGTACCGAGCTCCTACGAGCAGTACTTC.

There are a few counts of this clone. Other DNA sequences in this specimen translate into the identical CDR3. The rearrangement links TRBV12-5 to TRBJ2-5, with 7 bases lining up with TRBD2. The CDR3 length is 13 residues. CDR1 is LGHNT, CDR2 FRNRAP, per germline. Trimming removed 1 base from V and 5 bases from J; junction bases left unmatched: 1. CDR3 in DNA: TGTGCTAGTGGTTTGGGAGCGGGGGAGACCCAGTACTTC. It is translated as CASGLGAGETQYF.

The genes are TRBV7-3 and TRBJ2-3; 11 nucleotides agree with TRBD2. There are 15 residues in the CDR3. Germline values: CDR1 SGHTA, CDR2 FQGTGA. V lost 6 bases, J lost 4 bases, and 6 bases stayed unmatched. In nucleotides, the CDR3 is TGTGCCAGCAGTTCGACTAGCGGGGAGTCAGATACGCAGTATTTT. It codes for CASSSTSGESDTQYF.

This chain uses TRBV5-1 with TRBJ2-3; 15 positions match TRBD2. Looked up from germline, CDR1 is SGHRS and CDR2 is YFSETQ. The CDR3 contains 19 residues. V shed 4 bases, J shed 3 bases, and the junction held 12 bases outside the gene matches. CDR3 in DNA: TGCGCCAGCAGCCCTAGGACTAGCGGGAGGGCCGGGGGAACAGATACGCAGTATTTT. Translating gives CASSPRTSGRAGGTDTQYF.

The V call is TRBV2, the J call TRBJ2-7; 8 positions match TRBD2. This CDR3 region has 13 residues. Germline-derived CDR1 and CDR2 are SNHLY and FYNNEI. Trimming took 2 bases from V and 3 from J; bases not matched to a gene: 0. CDR3 nucleotide sequence: TGTGCCAGCAGTGAAAGCGGGGGCTACGAGCAGTACTTC. Translated, it gives CASSESGGYEQYF.

For this clone: One junction end does not reproduce the germline sequence, and a read error may be involved. The chain joins TRBV10-2 to TRBJ1-2; 7 bases agree with TRBD1. The CDR3 is made up of 13 amino acids. Germline V gives CDR1 WSHSY, CDR2 SAAADI. The CDR3 sequence: CASSEAGGSGYAF. DNA for the CDR3: TGCGCCAGCAGTGAGGCAGGGGGGTCTGGCTACGCCTTC.

This clone was seen only once. The rearrangement uses TRBV28 and TRBJ2-3, with TRBD2 matching over 14 bases. Germline CDR1 MDHEN, CDR2 SYDVKM. The CDR3 runs to 17 residues. Germline trimming cut 7 bases from V and 2 bases from J; bases unmatched to any gene: 8. Here the CDR3 reads CASTPGLAGGLTDTQYF. CDR3 DNA: TGTGCCAGCACCCCTGGACTAGCGGGGGGTCTCACAGATACGCAGTATTTT.

The genes are TRBV7-7 and TRBJ1-5; D may be TRBD1 (6 bases). V lost 5 bases and J 12 bases, leaving 11 bases between the germline ends. This CDR3 has 11 residues. Germline V gene data show CDR1 as SSHAT and CDR2 as FNYEAQ (reference sequence). The CDR3 nucleotides read TGTGCCAGCAGCACAGGACAGTACCAGCATTTT. Its translation is CASSTGQYQHF.

The rearrangement links TRBV5-4 to TRBJ2-7, with 7 bases matching TRBD1. The germline V gene encodes CDR1 SGHNT and CDR2 YYREEE (reference sequence). Losses at the gene ends were 0 bases for V and 3 bases for J; bases not matched to a gene: 3. The CDR3 is 14 amino acids. The chain's CDR3 is CASSLEQGIYEQYF. CDR3 in DNA: TGTGCCAGCAGCTTGGAACAGGGGATCTACGAGCAGTACTTC.

The CDR3 loop reads CASTPRGSSYNSPLHF. As DNA, the CDR3 is TGTGCCAGCACCCCCCGGGGGAGCTCCTATAATTCACCCCTCCACTTT. The chain couples TRBV5-8 to TRBJ1-6; D is perhaps TRBD1 (5 bases). The ends were cut back, 6 bases at V and 0 bases at J, with 13 bases in the middle. CDR1 and CDR2 (germline): SGHTS, YDEGEE. This CDR3 contains 16 residues.

As for this clone: The same CDR3 is also encoded by other DNA sequences in this sample. The rearrangement uses TRBV28 and TRBJ1-2; D is ambiguous. The CDR3 has 11 residues. Germline assignment: CDR1 MDHEN and CDR2 SYDVKM. V was shortened by 8 bases and J by 1 base, with 5 bases between the two germline ends. This chain's CDR3 is CASADNYGYTF. CDR3 bases: TGTGCCAGCGCGGATAACTATGGCTACACCTTC.

This clone appeared a few times. One end of the junction fails to match germline, which may point to a read error. This chain joins TRBV7-9 and TRBJ2-3; D is perhaps TRBD2 (6 bases). CDR3 length: 18 amino acids. Germline CDR1 SEHNR, CDR2 FQNEAQ (reference sequence). As DNA, the CDR3 is TGTGCCAGCAGCTTAGAACTAGCTCACTTAAATAGCACAGATAAGCAGTATTTT. Translating gives CASSLELAHLNSTDKQYF.

The chain employs TRBV7-9 and TRBJ1-3; maybe TRBD1 (5 bases). The CDR3 is 16 amino acids. V shed 3 bases and J shed 0 bases, with 12 bases lying between them. Germline V gives CDR1 SEHNR, CDR2 FQNEAQ (reference sequence). The CDR3 spells CASSLSGHLSGNTIYF. As DNA, the CDR3 is TGTGCCAGCAGCTTGTCAGGGCACCTCTCTGGAAACACCATATATTTT.

Remarks on this clone: The same CDR3 arises from other DNA sequences in this sample as well. The chain couples TRBV27 to TRBJ1-1; D is ambiguous. The CDR3 has 13 amino acids. CDR1 is MNHEY, CDR2 SMNVEV, per germline (reference sequence). Between the trimmed V and J ends, which lost 3 bases and 4 bases, there was a span of 9 bases. Written as DNA, the CDR3 is TGTGCCAGCAGTTTGAGAGGGAGCACTGAAGCTTTCTTT. This codes for CASSLRGSTEAFF.

The chain employs TRBV19 and TRBJ2-3; 7 positions match TRBD1. CDR1 and CDR2 from the germline V gene are LNHDA and SQIVND (reference sequence). This CDR3 comprises 13 residues. Trimming at V came to 8 bases and at J to 0 bases, leaving 2 bases not matched to a gene. This chain's CDR3 is CASATGSTDTQYF. The CDR3, as DNA: TGTGCCAGTGCGACAGGGAGCACAGATACGCAGTATTTT. Using reference TRBV19 and TRBJ2-3 for the parts outside the CDR3, the full variable domain is DGGITQSPKYLFRKEGQNVTLSCEQNLNHDAMYWYRQDPGQGLRLIYYSQIVNDFQKGDIAEGYSVSREKKESFPLTVTSAQKNPTAFYLCASATGSTDTQYFGPGTRLTVL.

This chain joins TRBV2 and TRBJ1-6; no definite D call. This CDR3 contains 18 residues. Germline values: CDR1 SNHLY, CDR2 FYNNEI. V dropped 3 bases and J dropped 0 bases, with 15 bases sitting between them. The CDR3 nucleotides read TGTGCCAGCAGTGAGCCGGAGTCGGCCAGCTCCTATAATTCACCCCTCCACTTT. Protein sequence: CASSEPESASSYNSPLHF.

As for this clone: At one of its ends the junction is not consistent with the germline gene, which may arise from a read error. This chain uses TRBV7-8 with TRBJ2-1, with D perhaps TRBD2 (7 bases). The germline CDR1 and CDR2 sequences are SGHVS and FQNEAQ. The length of the CDR3 is 13 residues. The CDR3 loop is CASILGGGQGQFF. In nucleotides, the CDR3 is TGTGCCAGCATCTTAGGGGGGGGGCAGGGTCAGTTCTTC.

This chain links TRBV30 with TRBJ1-1, with D possibly TRBD1 on 6 matching bases. The V end lost 5 bases, the J end lost 10 bases, and 14 bases lay between the germline ends. The CDR3 loop spans 11 amino acids. Looked up from germline, CDR1 is GTSNPN and CDR2 is SVGIG (reference sequence). The CDR3 here is CAWAQGSGAFF. In DNA form, the CDR3 reads TGTGCCTGGGCCCAGGGGTCAGGAGCTTTCTTT. The complete variable domain, with remaining parts taken from reference TRBV30 and TRBJ1-1, reads SQTIHQWPATLVQPVGSPLSLECTVEGTSNPNLYWYRQAAGRGLQLLFYSVGIGQISSEVPQNLSASRPQDRQFILSSKKLLLSDSGFYLCAWAQGSGAFFGQGTRLTVV.

V is TRBV19 and J is TRBJ1-2, with D unclear. The CDR3 has 14 residues. V was clipped by 5 bases and J by 7 bases, with 17 bases between them. The V gene's germline CDR1 is LNHDA and CDR2 SQIVND (reference sequence). The CDR3: CASSPPASGVGYTF. The CDR3 DNA reads TGTGCCAGTAGTCCTCCGGCCAGCGGGGTTGGCTACACCTTC.

The chain employs TRBV5-1 and TRBJ1-2; D uncertain. The CDR3 sequence is 15 residues long. V gave up 1 base and J gave up 7 bases, with 17 bases separating them. Germline CDR1 and CDR2: SGHRS and YFSETQ. The CDR3 DNA follows: TGCGCCAGCAGCTTGAGTGGCAGCCTGTCGGGTGGCTACACCTTC. This translates into CASSLSGSLSGGYTF. The variable domain in full, completed from reference TRBV5-1 and TRBJ1-2, reads KAGVTQTPRYLIKTRGQQVTLSCSPISGHRSVSWYQQTPGQGLQFLFEYFSETQRNKGNFPGRFSGRQFSNSRSEMNVSTLELGDSALYLCASSLSGSLSGGYTFGSGTRLTVV.

The rearrangement links TRBV25-1 to TRBJ1-2, with D unresolved. Trimming stripped 1 base from V and 4 bases from J, with 13 bases between. The CDR3 has 15 amino acids. CDR1 is MGHDK, CDR2 SYGVNS, per germline. In DNA form, the CDR3 reads TGTGCCAGCAGTGAATCGAGATGGAGTAGCTATGGCTACACCTTC. Its translation: CASSESRWSSYGYTF.

The rearrangement links TRBV6-6 to TRBJ2-5, with 10 bases identical to TRBD2. TRBJ2-7 explains the end of the DNA better; the J call may be wrong. This CDR3 spans 14 amino acids. Germline V gene lookup returns CDR1 MNHNY and CDR2 SVGAGI (reference sequence). In DNA, the CDR3 is TGTGCCAGCAGCCCTAGCGGGGGCCCCCTCGAGCAGTACTTC. Encoded protein: CASSPSGGPLEQYF.

The rearrangement uses TRBV18 and TRBJ2-4; TRBD1 agrees at 8 bases. Germline-derived CDR1 and CDR2 are KGHSH and LQKENI. V shed 6 bases and J 4 bases; nucleotides not matched to a gene: 14. The length of the CDR3 is 17 residues. The DNA of the CDR3 is TGTGCCAGCTCCCAGTCTGCAGGGGGCTATGAGAAAAACATTCAGTACTTC. It codes for CASSQSAGGYEKNIQYF.

The V and J genes are TRBV18 and TRBJ2-4; D gene ambiguous. CDR3 length: 14 residues. Germline-derived CDR1 and CDR2 are KGHSH and LQKENI. Trimming removed 6 bases at V and 8 bases at J, with 17 bases between. This chain's CDR3 is CASSPVGPTDIQYF. The CDR3 DNA sequence: TGTGCCAGCTCCCCCGTGGGCCCGACGGACATTCAGTACTTC.

Comments on this clone: One end of the junction fails to match germline, which may point to a read error. This chain uses TRBV10-2 with TRBJ2-7, with D possibly TRBD1 on 5 matching bases. This CDR3 is built from 11 residues. Looked up from germline, CDR1 is WSHSY and CDR2 is SAAADI. The DNA of the CDR3 is TGCTCCAGCAGTAGGACATACGAGCAGTACTTC. It translates to CSSSRTYEQYF.